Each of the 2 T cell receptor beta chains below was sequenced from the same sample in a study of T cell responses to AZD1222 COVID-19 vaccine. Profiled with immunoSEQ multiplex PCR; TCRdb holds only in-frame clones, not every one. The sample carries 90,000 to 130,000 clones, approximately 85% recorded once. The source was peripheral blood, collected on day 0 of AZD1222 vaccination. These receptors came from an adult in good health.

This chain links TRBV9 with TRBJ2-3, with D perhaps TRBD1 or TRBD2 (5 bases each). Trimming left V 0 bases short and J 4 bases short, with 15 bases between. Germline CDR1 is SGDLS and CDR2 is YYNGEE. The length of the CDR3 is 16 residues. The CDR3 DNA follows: TGTGCCAGCAGCGTAGGGGGGAGCCTCAAGGCAGATACGCAGTATTTT. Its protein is CASSVGGSLKADTQYF.

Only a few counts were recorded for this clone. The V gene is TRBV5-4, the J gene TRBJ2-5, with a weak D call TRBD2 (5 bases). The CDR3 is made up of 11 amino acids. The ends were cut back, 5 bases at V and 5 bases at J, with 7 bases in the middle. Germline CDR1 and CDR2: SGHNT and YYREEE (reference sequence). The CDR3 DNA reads TGTGCCAGCAGTAGAGGGGAGACCCAGTACTTC. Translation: CASSRGETQYF.